This TCR beta chain was recovered during a study of blood T cell repertoires in COVID-19. V lost 5 bases to trimming and J lost 0 bases, with 13 bases between them. The CDR3 spans 15 residues. Germline V gives CDR1 SQVTM, CDR2 ANQGSEA. TCRdb's table, derived via immunoSEQ multiplex PCR, lists solely in-frame clones and lacks some. The sample includes about 190,000 clones, approximately 84% seen only once; the top ten take more than 2.5%. What was sequenced was PBMCs or T cells enriched from blood (not recorded which). The chain is built from TRBV29-1 and TRBJ2-2, with a weak D call TRBD1 (5 bases). The sequence derives from a woman aged 25 to 45 who had recovered from COVID-19. The CDR3 protein is CSVLQVKANTGELFF. CDR3 nucleotide sequence: TGCAGCGTTCTACAGGTCAAGGCGAACACCGGGGAGCTGTTTTTT.